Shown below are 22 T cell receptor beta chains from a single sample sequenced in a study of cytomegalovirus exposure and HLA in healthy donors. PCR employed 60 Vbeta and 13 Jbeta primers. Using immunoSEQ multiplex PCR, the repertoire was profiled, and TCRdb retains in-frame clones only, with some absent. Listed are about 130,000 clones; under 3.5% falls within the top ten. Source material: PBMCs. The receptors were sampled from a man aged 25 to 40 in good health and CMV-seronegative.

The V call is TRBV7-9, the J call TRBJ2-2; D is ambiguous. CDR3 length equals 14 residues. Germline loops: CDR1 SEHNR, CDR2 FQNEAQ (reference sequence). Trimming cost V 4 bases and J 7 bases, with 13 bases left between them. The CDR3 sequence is CASSSIIWSGELFF. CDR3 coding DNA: TGTGCCAGCAGCTCAATCATATGGAGCGGGGAGCTGTTTTTT. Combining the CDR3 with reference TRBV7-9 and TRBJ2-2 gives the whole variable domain DTGVSQNPRHKITKRGQNVTFRCDPISEHNRLYWYRQTLGQGPEFLTYFQNEAQLEKSRLLSDRFSAERPKGSFSTLEIQRTEQGDSAMYLCASSSIIWSGELFFGEGSRLTVL.

This chain's CDR3 is CASTPGSFYSTDTQYF. The CDR3 nucleotides read TGTGCCAGTACCCCGGGTTCATTCTATAGCACAGATACGCAGTATTTT. The chain combines TRBV19 with TRBJ2-3, with D hard to call. CDR1 and CDR2 from the germline V gene are LNHDA and SQIVND (reference sequence). Between the trimmed V and J ends, which lost 7 bases and 0 bases, there was a span of 17 bases. This CDR3 has 16 amino acids. Full variable domain (remainder filled in from reference TRBV19 and TRBJ2-3): DGGITQSPKYLFRKEGQNVTLSCEQNLNHDAMYWYRQDPGQGLRLIYYSQIVNDFQKGDIAEGYSVSREKKESFPLTVTSAQKNPTAFYLCASTPGSFYSTDTQYFGPGTRLTVL.

CDR3 loop: CASSPEGASTDTQYF. The CDR3 DNA reads as TGTGCCAGCAGCCCGGAAGGGGCGAGCACAGATACGCAGTATTTT. V is TRBV7-2 and J is TRBJ2-3; TRBD1 is a possible D gene (5 bases). CDR1 and CDR2 from the germline V gene are SGHTA and FQGNSA. CDR3 length: 15 amino acids. Trimming pared 5 bases from V and 0 bases from J, leaving 12 bases between.

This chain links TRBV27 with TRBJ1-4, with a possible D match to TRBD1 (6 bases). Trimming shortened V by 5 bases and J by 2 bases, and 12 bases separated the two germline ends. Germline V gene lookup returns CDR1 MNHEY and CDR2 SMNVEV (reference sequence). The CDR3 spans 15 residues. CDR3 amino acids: CASSPYRATNEKLFF. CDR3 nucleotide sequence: TGTGCCAGCAGTCCTTACAGGGCCACTAATGAAAAACTGTTTTTT.

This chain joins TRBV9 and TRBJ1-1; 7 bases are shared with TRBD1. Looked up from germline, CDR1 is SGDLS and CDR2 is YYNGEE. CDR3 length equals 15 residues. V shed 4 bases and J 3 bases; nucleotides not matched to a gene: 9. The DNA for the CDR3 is TGTGCCAGCAGCATAGTTACAGGGGTCGACACTGAAGCTTTCTTT. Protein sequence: CASSIVTGVDTEAFF.

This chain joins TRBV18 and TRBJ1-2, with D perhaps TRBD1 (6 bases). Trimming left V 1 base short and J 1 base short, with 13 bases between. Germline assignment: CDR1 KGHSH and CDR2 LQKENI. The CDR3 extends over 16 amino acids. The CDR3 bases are TGTGCCAGCTCACCACTGTCAGGGGCCCTTAACTATGGCTACACCTTC. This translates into CASSPLSGALNYGYTF.

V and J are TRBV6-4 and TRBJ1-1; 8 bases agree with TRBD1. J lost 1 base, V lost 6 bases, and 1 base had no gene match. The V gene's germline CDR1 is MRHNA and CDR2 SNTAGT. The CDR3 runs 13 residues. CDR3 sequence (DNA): TGTGCCAGCAGGGGACAGGAGAACACTGAAGCTTTCTTT. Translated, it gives CASRGQENTEAFF.

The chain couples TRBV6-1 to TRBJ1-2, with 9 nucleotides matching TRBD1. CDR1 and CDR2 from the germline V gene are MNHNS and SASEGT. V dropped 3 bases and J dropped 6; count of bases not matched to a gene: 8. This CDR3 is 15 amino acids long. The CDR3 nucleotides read TGTGCCAGCAGTGAGGACAGGGGAAGGTCCGATGGCTACACCTTC. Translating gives CASSEDRGRSDGYTF.

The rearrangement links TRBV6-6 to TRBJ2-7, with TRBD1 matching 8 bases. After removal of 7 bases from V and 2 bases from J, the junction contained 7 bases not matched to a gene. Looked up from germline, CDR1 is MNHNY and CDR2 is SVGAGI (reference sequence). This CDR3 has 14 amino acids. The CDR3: CASTLRTGPYEQYF. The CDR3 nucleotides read TGTGCCAGCACTCTTCGGACAGGGCCCTACGAGCAGTACTTC.

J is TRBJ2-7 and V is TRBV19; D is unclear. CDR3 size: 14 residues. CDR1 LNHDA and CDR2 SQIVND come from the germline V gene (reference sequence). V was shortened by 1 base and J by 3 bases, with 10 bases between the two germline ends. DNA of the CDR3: TGTGCCAGTAGTATAGTGGGCAGGCACTACGAGCAGTACTTC. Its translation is CASSIVGRHYEQYF.

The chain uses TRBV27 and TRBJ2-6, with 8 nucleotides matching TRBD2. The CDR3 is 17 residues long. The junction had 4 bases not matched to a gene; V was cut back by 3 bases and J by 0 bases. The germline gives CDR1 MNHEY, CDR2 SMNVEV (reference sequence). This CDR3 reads CASSFIGLASGANVLTF. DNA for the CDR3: TGTGCCAGCAGTTTCATAGGACTAGCCTCTGGGGCCAACGTCCTGACTTTC.

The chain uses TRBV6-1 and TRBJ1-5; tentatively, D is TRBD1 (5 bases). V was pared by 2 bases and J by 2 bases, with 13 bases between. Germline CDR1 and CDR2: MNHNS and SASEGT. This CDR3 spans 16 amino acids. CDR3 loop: CASSELGHQGNQPQHF. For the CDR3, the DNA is TGTGCCAGCAGTGAACTGGGGCACCAAGGCAATCAGCCCCAGCATTTT.

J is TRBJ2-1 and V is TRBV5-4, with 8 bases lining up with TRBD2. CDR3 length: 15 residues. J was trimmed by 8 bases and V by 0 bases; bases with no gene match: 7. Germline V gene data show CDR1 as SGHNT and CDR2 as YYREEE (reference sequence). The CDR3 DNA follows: TGTGCCAGCAGCTTGGGTGGCGGGAGGTACGATGAGCAGTTCTTC. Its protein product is CASSLGGGRYDEQFF.

The DNA for the CDR3 is TGTGCCACCAGCAGCCGGGACAAACTTTCGAGCCCCCAGCATTTT. Translated, it gives CATSSRDKLSSPQHF. This rearrangement joins TRBV15 to TRBJ1-5; D is perhaps TRBD1 (6 bases). V was trimmed by 3 bases and J by 10 bases, leaving 19 bases between them. Germline V CDR1 and CDR2: LNHNV, YYDKDF (reference sequence). This CDR3 has 15 residues.

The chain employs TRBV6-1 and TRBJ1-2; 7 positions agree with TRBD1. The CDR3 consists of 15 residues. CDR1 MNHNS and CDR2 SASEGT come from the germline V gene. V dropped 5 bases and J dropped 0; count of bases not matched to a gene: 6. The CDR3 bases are TGTGCCAGCAGTAAACCGGGACAGACTAACTATGGCTACACCTTC. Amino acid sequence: CASSKPGQTNYGYTF.

As DNA, the CDR3 is TGCGCCAGCACCCCTTCAGGGGGCGTGGACGAGCAGTACTTC. Translating it yields CASTPSGGVDEQYF. The chain is built from TRBV5-1 and TRBJ2-7, with 8 bases that match TRBD1. The ends lost 6 bases at V and 5 bases at J; junction bases unmatched: 10. The CDR3 spans 14 residues. From germline, CDR1 is SGHRS and CDR2 YFSETQ.

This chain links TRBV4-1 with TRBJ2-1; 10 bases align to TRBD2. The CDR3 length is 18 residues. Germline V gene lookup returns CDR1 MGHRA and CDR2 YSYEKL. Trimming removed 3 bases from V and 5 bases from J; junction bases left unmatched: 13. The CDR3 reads CASSQLRLQLAGHNEQFF. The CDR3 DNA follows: TGCGCCAGCAGCCAGCTCCGTTTACAACTAGCGGGGCACAATGAGCAGTTCTTC.

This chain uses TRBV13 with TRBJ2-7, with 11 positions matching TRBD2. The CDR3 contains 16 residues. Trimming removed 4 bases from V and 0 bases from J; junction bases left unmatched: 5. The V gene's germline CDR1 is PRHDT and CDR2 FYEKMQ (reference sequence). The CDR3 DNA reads TGTGCCAGCAGCTGGACTAGCGGGCAGGTCTCCTACGAGCAGTACTTC. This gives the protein CASSWTSGQVSYEQYF.

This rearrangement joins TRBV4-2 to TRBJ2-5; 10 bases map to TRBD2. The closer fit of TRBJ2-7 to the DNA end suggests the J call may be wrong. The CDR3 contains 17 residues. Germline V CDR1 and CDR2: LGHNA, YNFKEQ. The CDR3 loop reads CASSQDGVAGGTNEQYF. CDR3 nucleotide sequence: TGTGCCAGCAGCCAAGATGGGGTAGCGGGAGGTACGAACGAGCAGTACTTC.

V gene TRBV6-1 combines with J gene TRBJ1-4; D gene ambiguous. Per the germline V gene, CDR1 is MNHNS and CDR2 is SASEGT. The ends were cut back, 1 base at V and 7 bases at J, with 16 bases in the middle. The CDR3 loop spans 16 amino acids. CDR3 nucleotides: TGTGCCAGCAGTGAAGTGGGAGGCAGGCGGAGTGAAAAACTGTTTTTT. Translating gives CASSEVGGRRSEKLFF.

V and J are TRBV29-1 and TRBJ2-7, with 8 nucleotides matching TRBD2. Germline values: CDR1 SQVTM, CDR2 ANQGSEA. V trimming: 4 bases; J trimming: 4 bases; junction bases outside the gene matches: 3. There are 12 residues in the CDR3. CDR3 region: CSVATSAYEQYF. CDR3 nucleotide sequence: TGCAGCGTTGCGACTAGCGCGTACGAGCAGTACTTC.

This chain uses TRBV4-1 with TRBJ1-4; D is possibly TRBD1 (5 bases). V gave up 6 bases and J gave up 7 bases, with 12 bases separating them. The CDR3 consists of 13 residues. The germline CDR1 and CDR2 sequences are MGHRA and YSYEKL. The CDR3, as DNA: TGCGCCAGCAGGGAGGGGTTAGGTGAAAAACTGTTTTTT. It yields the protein CASREGLGEKLFF.